The 22 T cell receptor beta chains below all came from one sample that was sequenced in a study of T cells in localized non-small cell lung cancer. Generated by immunoSEQ multiplex PCR, the TCRdb table keeps only in-frame clones and is missing some. The repertoire holds 23,000 or so clones, with 75% to 90% as singletons. Sequencing used peripheral blood, obtained before any cancer treatment. The source of these receptors is a man aged 35 to 70 with stage I squamous cell lung carcinoma.

The DNA for the CDR3 is TGTGCCAGCAGCTTCCAGGAAGGAGAAAAACTGTTTTTT. Residues: CASSFQEGEKLFF. The chain couples TRBV7-9 to TRBJ1-4; D is uncertain. Trimming stripped 3 bases from V and 8 bases from J, with 10 bases between. Germline V gene lookup returns CDR1 SEHNR and CDR2 FQNEAQ (reference sequence). The CDR3 spans 13 residues.

The V call is TRBV19, the J call TRBJ1-1, with D tentatively TRBD1 (6 bases). Trimming pared 10 bases from V and 7 bases from J, leaving 10 bases between. Looked up from germline, CDR1 is LNHDA and CDR2 is SQIVND (reference sequence). This CDR3 comprises 10 residues. The CDR3 loop reads CATQQGEAFF. DNA for the CDR3: TGTGCCACCCAACAGGGTGAAGCTTTCTTT.

The CDR3 nucleotides are TGCGCCAGCAGCGGAGGGGCATTCTCTGGAAACACCATATATTTT. The encoded protein is CASSGGAFSGNTIYF. The chain employs TRBV5-1 and TRBJ1-3; D possibly corresponds to TRBD1 (5 bases). CDR3 length equals 15 residues. Per germline, CDR1 SGHRS and CDR2 YFSETQ. V was clipped by 4 bases and J by 0 bases, with 11 bases between them.

The rearrangement uses TRBV11-2 and TRBJ2-7, with D uncertain. There are 15 residues in the CDR3. Per germline, CDR1 SGHAT and CDR2 FQNNGV. V was clipped by 3 bases and J by 1 base, with 13 bases between them. In DNA form, the CDR3 reads TGTGCCAGCAGCTTGGGCGAACCTCAATCCTACGAGCAGTACTTC. Its translation: CASSLGEPQSYEQYF.

The chain carries TRBV4-3 and TRBJ1-3; D is ambiguous. CDR3 length: 19 amino acids. CDR1 LGHNA and CDR2 YSLEER come from the germline V gene. V was trimmed by 0 bases and J by 0 bases, leaving 18 bases between them. This CDR3 is CASSQDLPFGSHSGNTIYF. CDR3 DNA sequence: TGCGCCAGCAGCCAAGATCTCCCTTTTGGGAGCCACTCTGGAAACACCATATATTTT.

This clone came up once. The rearrangement joins TRBV29-1 to TRBJ2-1; no reliable D call. The CDR3 has 12 amino acids. The germline V and J ends were trimmed by 4 bases and 6 bases, with 10 bases remaining between them. Germline V gives CDR1 SQVTM, CDR2 ANQGSEA. CDR3 in amino acids: CSVGLGFNEQFF. The CDR3 nucleotides are TGCAGCGTTGGACTGGGGTTCAATGAGCAGTTCTTC.

The sample holds one count of this clone. The chain recombines TRBV5-1 with TRBJ1-5, with D possibly matching TRBD1 (5 bases). Trimming shortened V by 0 bases and J by 4 bases, and 11 bases separated the two germline ends. This CDR3 is built from 15 residues. The V gene's germline CDR1 is SGHRS and CDR2 YFSETQ. The CDR3, as DNA: TGCGCCAGCAGCTTGGAAGGGACGGCTAATCAGCCCCAGCATTTT. The encoded protein is CASSLEGTANQPQHF.

This rearrangement joins TRBV7-9 to TRBJ1-1; D call uncertain. The CDR3 is 14 amino acids. Germline lookup yields CDR1 SEHNR and CDR2 FQNEAQ (reference sequence). Trimming stripped 1 base from V and 1 base from J, with 7 bases between. The CDR3 bases are TGTGCCAGCAGCTTAGGACTCGGGAACACTGAAGCTTTCTTT. Translated: CASSLGLGNTEAFF.

The rearrangement links TRBV28 to TRBJ1-2; 9 bases agree with TRBD1. Germline values: CDR1 MDHEN, CDR2 SYDVKM. This CDR3 spans 15 amino acids. J lost 7 bases, V lost 5 bases, and 11 bases had no gene match. CDR3 in amino acids: CASSPKDRGVGGYTF. Here the CDR3 DNA reads TGTGCCAGCAGTCCAAAGGACAGGGGAGTTGGTGGCTACACCTTC.

The genes are TRBV5-1 and TRBJ1-4; no definite D call. This CDR3 contains 15 residues. V lost 4 bases to trimming and J lost 3 bases, with 13 bases between them. Germline V gives CDR1 SGHRS, CDR2 YFSETQ. CDR3 sequence (DNA): TGCGCCAGCAGCCCCATGACAAGCTCTAATGAAAAACTGTTTTTT. This translates into CASSPMTSSNEKLFF.

The chain recombines TRBV6-6 with TRBJ1-5, with unresolved D. Germline V gives CDR1 MNHNY, CDR2 SVGAGI (reference sequence). This CDR3 spans 12 amino acids. V lost 6 bases, J lost 10 bases, and 13 bases lay in between. CDR3 nucleotide sequence: TGTGCCAGCAGCCGGGGTCCTCCTCCCCAGCATTTT. Translated, it gives CASSRGPPPQHF.

This clone was detected a few times. The chain is built from TRBV29-1 and TRBJ2-2; D might be TRBD1 or TRBD2, each matching 5 bases. Germline values: CDR1 SQVTM, CDR2 ANQGSEA. The V end was cut by 6 bases, the J end by 0 bases, with 5 bases between. The CDR3 is 12 residues long. The CDR3 DNA reads TGCAGCGTGGGGGCGAACACCGGGGAGCTGTTTTTT. This translates into CSVGANTGELFF.

The V and J genes are TRBV25-1 and TRBJ2-7; 10 bases align to TRBD1. V dropped 3 bases and J dropped 3; count of bases not matched to a gene: 5. This CDR3 is 15 amino acids long. Germline V lookup: CDR1 MGHDK, CDR2 SYGVNS. The CDR3 spells CASSDWDRGGYEQYF. In DNA, the CDR3 is TGTGCCAGCAGTGATTGGGACAGGGGAGGCTACGAGCAGTACTTC.

The chain joins TRBV9 to TRBJ1-1, with 12 bases aligning to TRBD1. The CDR3 spans 15 residues. V dropped 3 bases and J dropped 3; count of bases not matched to a gene: 3. CDR1 and CDR2 (germline): SGDLS, YYNGEE. CDR3 in DNA: TGTGCCAGCAGCGGCGGGACAGGGGGCTACACTGAAGCTTTCTTT. Translating it yields CASSGGTGGYTEAFF.

The chain carries TRBV6-6 and TRBJ1-2; 10 bases are a match to TRBD1. CDR3 length: 15 residues. J was trimmed by 5 bases and V by 7 bases; bases with no gene match: 10. Per the germline V gene, CDR1 is MNHNY and CDR2 is SVGAGI (reference sequence). The CDR3 spells CASIPLPGQGYGYTF. CDR3 sequence (DNA): TGTGCCAGCATTCCTTTGCCGGGACAGGGGTATGGCTACACCTTC.

The chain carries TRBV5-1 and TRBJ2-7, with 9 bases identical to TRBD1. CDR1 SGHRS and CDR2 YFSETQ come from the germline V gene. Unmatched junction bases numbered 6, after V lost 2 bases and J lost 0 bases. The CDR3 sequence is 16 residues long. In nucleotides, the CDR3 is TGCGCCAGCAGCTTCTCCCCGACAGGGGGCTCCTACGAGCAGTACTTC. It translates to CASSFSPTGGSYEQYF.

This chain connects TRBV15 to TRBJ2-1; perhaps TRBD2 as D (6 bases). Trimming took off 5 bases at V and 10 bases at J, with 18 bases between the two ends. Germline-derived CDR1 and CDR2 are LNHNV and YYDKDF (reference sequence). The CDR3 totals 14 residues. The CDR3 region is CATSPLSGPREQFF. In DNA form, the CDR3 reads TGTGCCACCAGCCCCCTCAGCGGGCCGCGGGAGCAGTTCTTC.

The chain combines TRBV4-1 with TRBJ2-7; perhaps TRBD1 as D (6 bases). The ends were cut back, 8 bases at V and 5 bases at J, with 16 bases in the middle. CDR1 and CDR2 (germline): MGHRA, YSYEKL. The CDR3 is made up of 13 amino acids. CDR3 nucleotides: TGCGCCAGCGCCGGGCAGGGGCGGCACGAGCAGTACTTC. It is translated as CASAGQGRHEQYF.

V is TRBV2 and J is TRBJ2-5; no definite D call. V was clipped by 2 bases and J by 3 bases, with 7 bases between them. The germline V gene has CDR1 SNHLY and CDR2 FYNNEI. CDR3 length equals 13 residues. The CDR3 region is CASSESAEETQYF. In DNA, the CDR3 is TGTGCCAGCAGTGAATCGGCAGAAGAGACCCAGTACTTC. The full variable domain, with the rest looked up from reference TRBV2 and TRBJ2-5, is EPEVTQTPSHQVTQMGQEVILRCVPISNHLYFYWYRQILGQKVEFLVSFYNNEISEKSEIFDDQFSVERPDGSNFTLKIRSTKLEDSAMYFCASSESAEETQYFGPGTRLLVL.

The V call is TRBV6-6, the J call TRBJ1-6; D remains ambiguous. V lost 2 bases, J lost 10 bases, and 6 bases lay in between. Germline lookup yields CDR1 MNHNY and CDR2 SVGAGI (reference sequence). The CDR3 sequence is 12 residues long. This chain's CDR3 is CASSYNESPLHF. The CDR3 nucleotides read TGTGCCAGCAGTTACAACGAGTCACCCCTCCACTTT.

In its sample, this clone was seen once. V and J are TRBV19 and TRBJ2-3; D unresolved. Germline assignment: CDR1 LNHDA and CDR2 SQIVND (reference sequence). This CDR3 comprises 13 residues. V was trimmed by 4 bases and J by 2 bases, leaving 7 bases between them. CDR3 bases: TGTGCCAGTAGTAGGGTAGACACAGATACGCAGTATTTT. Amino acid sequence: CASSRVDTDTQYF.

This chain links TRBV27 with TRBJ2-6, with D possibly matching TRBD2 (7 bases). The CDR3 extends over 14 amino acids. Per germline, CDR1 MNHEY and CDR2 SMNVEV (reference sequence). V was trimmed by 7 bases and J by 3 bases, leaving 10 bases between them. Here the CDR3 DNA reads TGTGCCAGCATGGGGGGGCTTGGGGCCAACGTCCTGACTTTC. Its protein is CASMGGLGANVLTF.